Given below is one T cell receptor (beta chain) in context. The data stem from a study of radiotherapy plus CTLA-4 blockade in lung cancer. The protocol was immunoSEQ multiplex PCR, while the TCRdb copy is restricted to in-frame clones and leaves out a portion. Of tens of thousands of clones listed, approximately 70% are singletons. CDR3 length equals 18 residues. CDR1 is ENHRY, CDR2 SYGVKD, per germline. Trimming removed 5 bases from V and 7 bases from J; junction bases left unmatched: 13. The V gene is TRBV10-3, the J gene TRBJ2-1; TRBD2 matches at 14 bases. This receptor was taken from a human donor with non-small cell lung cancer who had stable disease on radiotherapy plus ipilimumab. The sample consisted of peripheral blood, taken from a patient treated with radiotherapy plus ipilimumab. CDR3 loop: CAISKTSGRALGLNEQFF. Written as DNA, the CDR3 is TGTGCCATCAGTAAGACTAGCGGGAGGGCCCTGGGTTTAAATGAGCAGTTCTTC.